This T cell receptor beta chain appears in the sequencing data of a study of breast tumors, draining lymph nodes, adjacent tissues. The study's findings and limits: Most tumor T cells seemingly derive from lymph node, then expand in tumor. Luminal-like breast cancer showed significantly higher tumor–nontumor repertoire similarity than basal-like.

The CDR3 is 16 amino acids. CDR1 and CDR2 from the germline V gene are LNHDA and SQIVND (reference sequence). Regarding this clonotype: Its antigen is as yet unknown. An end of the junction does not agree with germline; a read error may underlie this.

TCRdb ran MiXCR on the multiplex PCR reads and lists one entry per CDR3 protein. The sample includes roughly 49,000 distinct CDR3 sequences, roughly 39% of them seen just once. The source material was breast tumor tissue. The TCR was taken from a female donor with breast cancer. Some clones in this sample may be carry-over from other donors' samples. The V gene is TRBV19, the J gene TRBJ2-1, with TRBD2 matching 7 bases. In nucleotides, the CDR3 is TGTGCTAGTAGTAGCCTCGGGACTACCTCGTGGAATAAGCAGTTCTTC. This gives the protein CASSSLGTTSWNKQFF.